Shown below are 17 T cell receptor beta chains from a single sample sequenced in a study of kidney transplant recipient with SARS-CoV-2 infection. One entry per CDR3 protein, called by TCRdb with MiXCR from the reads. The repertoire has roughly 230,000 distinct CDR3 sequences, 29% of them found once; the top ten carry under 9.5%. The specimen was a blood sample, collected at baseline and on approximately day 120 from a kidney transplant recipient. All receptors come from a young adult male patient who had COVID-19 and was a kidney transplant recipient. Among the T cells, some may be from the graft donor.

Turning to this clonotype: A much more abundant neighbour one base away suggests this may be a read error. The V and J genes are TRBV7-2 and TRBJ1-1, with TRBD1 as a possible D gene (5 bases). The germline V gene has CDR1 SGHTA and CDR2 FQGNSA. This CDR3 region has 13 residues. CDR3: CAGSLVWQGKAFF. The CDR3 bases are TGTGCCGGCAGCTTAGTTTGGCAGGGTAAAGCTTTCTTT.

There are a few counts of this clonotype. The chain couples TRBV5-3 to TRBJ1-2; D is ambiguous. TRBV5-3 belongs to the ORF category, with a function that is uncertain. The CDR3 loop spans 16 amino acids. Trimming stripped 5 bases from V and 4 bases from J, with 21 bases between. The CDR3 DNA sequence: TGTGCCAGAAGGGTGAAAGTGGTGAGAAAGACCTATGGCTACACCTTC. Its translation is CARRVKVVRKTYGYTF.

This clonotype was detected many times. The chain uses TRBV13 and TRBJ2-6; 7 bases agree with TRBD1. This CDR3 contains 18 residues. J gave up 0 bases and V 1 base, and 6 bases lay outside the gene matches. Germline CDR1 is PRHDT and CDR2 is FYEKMQ (reference sequence). As DNA, the CDR3 is TGTGCCAGCAGCTTAGCTGACAGGGCCAACTCTGGGGCCAACGTCCTGACTTTC. Translation: CASSLADRANSGANVLTF. The variable domain in full, completed from reference TRBV13 and TRBJ2-6, reads AAGVIQSPRHLIKEKRETATLKCYPIPRHDTVYWYQQGPGQDPQFLISFYEKMQSDKGSIPDRFSAQQFSDYHSELNMSSLELGDSALYFCASSLADRANSGANVLTFGAGSRLTVL.

A remark on this clonotype: A much larger clone differs by one base, so this may be a read error. This CDR3 fails to terminate in the conserved phenylalanine or tryptophan, so it likely reflects a read error. V is TRBV19 and J is TRBJ1-2; no clear D. There are 17 residues in the CDR3. CDR1 and CDR2 from the germline V gene are LNHDA and SQIVND (reference sequence). Deletions cut 5 bases from V and 4 bases from J, with 23 bases between. In DNA form, the CDR3 reads TGTGCCAGTAGTGCGTGTTCGACAAATCGAAAGACCTATGGCTACACCTCC. This sequence encodes CASSACSTNRKTYGYTS.

This clonotype was seen ten or more times. V and J are TRBV11-2 and TRBJ2-3; D not certain. The CDR3 runs to 15 residues. Germline values: CDR1 SGHAT, CDR2 FQNNGV. V lost 5 bases and J 0 bases, leaving 12 bases between the germline ends. The CDR3: CASSRNGGSTDTQYF. CDR3 DNA sequence: TGTGCCAGCAGCCGCAATGGCGGTAGCACAGATACGCAGTATTTT.

With regard to this clonotype: This may be a read error, as it is one base from a much larger clone. The rearrangement uses TRBV10-1 and TRBJ1-2, with D uncertain. This CDR3 has 17 amino acids. Trimming took 3 bases from V and 4 from J, leaving 21 bases between them. CDR1 and CDR2 (germline): WNHNN, SYGVQD (reference sequence). For the CDR3, the DNA is TGCGCCAGCAGTGAAGTTTTAGGATCGCGAAAGACCTATGGCTACACCTTC. Translating it yields CASSEVLGSRKTYGYTF.

This clonotype was detected many times. The genes are TRBV30 and TRBJ2-7; D is unclear. Trimming cost V 2 bases and J 4 bases, with 12 bases left between them. This CDR3 comprises 13 residues. Germline CDR1 reads GTSNPN; CDR2 reads SVGIG (reference sequence). The CDR3 region has the DNA TGTGCCTGGAGTTCAGGATCATCTTACGAGCAGTACTTC. Translation gives CAWSSGSSYEQYF.

For this clonotype: At one end, the junction sequence differs from germline, possibly due to a read error. The V and J genes are TRBV3-1 and TRBJ1-1; no firm D call. Germline loops: CDR1 LGHDT, CDR2 YNNKEL (reference sequence). This CDR3 contains 17 residues. In nucleotides, the CDR3 is TGTGCCGGCAGCACTAGCCGTCCCATTTCAATTCGCACTGAAGCTTTCTTT. The encoded protein is CAGSTSRPISIRTEAFF.

This clonotype turned up a few times. The chain carries TRBV13 and TRBJ2-5; no firm D call. Trimming took 5 bases from V and 3 from J, leaving 7 bases between them. The CDR3 has 12 amino acids. Germline-derived CDR1 and CDR2 are PRHDT and FYEKMQ (reference sequence). For the CDR3, the DNA is TGTGCCAGCAGCCGCCTTAAAGAGACCCAGTACTTC. Residues: CASSRLKETQYF.

This clonotype was seen many times. V and J are TRBV7-6 and TRBJ1-2; the D is unclear. Trimming cost V 4 bases and J 5 bases, with 20 bases left between them. The germline gives CDR1 SGHVS, CDR2 FNYEAQ. The CDR3 contains 16 residues. The CDR3 coding sequence is TGTGCCAGCAGCTCCCGAACGAGGGTCTATTCTTATGGCTACACCTTC. Protein sequence: CASSSRTRVYSYGYTF.

This clonotype was detected only a few times. A read error is possible here, since a much larger clone lies one base away. The gene calls are TRBV8-2 and TRBJ2-6. TRBV8-2 is a known pseudogene. This CDR3 is 17 amino acids long. For the CDR3, the DNA is TGTGGCGCTGGGTTCAGGATAACACAAAGTCGGGCCAACGTCCTGACTTTC. Residues: CGAGFRITQSRANVLTF.

The table lists this clonotype with many counts. The J gene is TRBJ1-2, the V gene TRBV5-6; unclear D gene. Germline V gene lookup returns CDR1 SGHDT and CDR2 YYEEEE. The CDR3 has 12 amino acids. With 0 bases removed from V and 7 bases from J, the gap between germline ends came to 7 bases. The CDR3 DNA reads TGTGCCAGCAGCTTGGCTAGAGTTGGCTACACCTTC. It specifies CASSLARVGYTF.

As regards this clonotype: One base away lies a much larger clone, so this may be a sequencing read error. The V gene is TRBV5-5, the J gene TRBJ1-2; D call uncertain. The germline V gene has CDR1 SGHKS and CDR2 YYEKEE (reference sequence). This CDR3 is 16 amino acids long. The CDR3 here is CASMCGVSRKTYGHTF. CDR3 DNA: TGTGCCAGCATGTGTGGTGTCTCGCGAAAGACCTATGGCCACACCTTC.

Regarding this clonotype: A much more abundant neighbour one base away suggests this may be a read error. The CDR3 DNA reads as TGTGCCATCAGGGGGGGGCATGGTGTGAACACTGAAGCTTTCTTT. This gives the protein CAIRGGHGVNTEAFF. The chain links TRBV10-3 to TRBJ1-1; maybe TRBD1 (6 bases). CDR3 length: 15 residues. Trimming shortened V by 6 bases and J by 0 bases, and 14 bases separated the two germline ends. Germline V gene data show CDR1 as ENHRY and CDR2 as SYGVKD.

This clonotype showed up many times. The gene calls are TRBV15 and TRBJ1-3; perhaps TRBD1 as D (5 bases). The CDR3 totals 14 residues. Germline lookup yields CDR1 LNHNV and CDR2 YYDKDF (reference sequence). With 5 bases removed from V and 3 bases from J, the gap between germline ends came to 11 bases. The CDR3 sequence is CATSRGGFGNTIYF. In DNA form, the CDR3 reads TGTGCCACCAGCCGGGGGGGGTTTGGAAACACCATATATTTT.

In its sample, this clonotype was seen many times. This chain connects TRBV2 to TRBJ2-2, with 11 bases aligning to TRBD2. V was clipped by 7 bases and J by 6 bases; unmatched bases: 4. The CDR3 sequence is 14 residues long. Germline V CDR1 and CDR2: SNHLY, FYNNEI. This CDR3 is CASTVAGGAGELFF. CDR3 nucleotide sequence: TGTGCCAGCACAGTAGCGGGGGGGGCCGGGGAGCTGTTTTTT.

V gene TRBV3-1 combines with J gene TRBJ1-1; no firm D call. The CDR3 has 17 residues. Germline CDR1 is LGHDT and CDR2 is YNNKEL (reference sequence). The germline V and J ends were trimmed by 5 bases and 6 bases, with 25 bases remaining between them. The DNA for the CDR3 is TGTGCCAGCAGCACAATATGTCCCATTCCAATTCGCGCTGAAGCTTTCTTT. Encoded protein: CASSTICPIPIRAEAFF.